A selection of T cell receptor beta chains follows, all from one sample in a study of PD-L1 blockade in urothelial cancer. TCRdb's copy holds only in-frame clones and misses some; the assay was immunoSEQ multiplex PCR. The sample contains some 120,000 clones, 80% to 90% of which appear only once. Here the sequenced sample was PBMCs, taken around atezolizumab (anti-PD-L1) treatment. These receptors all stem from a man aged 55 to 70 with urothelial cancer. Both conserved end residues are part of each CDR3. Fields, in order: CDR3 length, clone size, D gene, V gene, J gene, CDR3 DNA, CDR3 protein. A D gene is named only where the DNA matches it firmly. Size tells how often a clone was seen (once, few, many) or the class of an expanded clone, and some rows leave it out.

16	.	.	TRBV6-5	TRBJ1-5	TGTGCCAGCAGTTCCCCCAGGGCAAGGAGCAATCAGCCCCAGCATTTT	CASSSPRARSNQPQHF
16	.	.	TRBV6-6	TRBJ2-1	TGTGCCAGCAGCCGCCCGACAGGACTCTCCTACAATGAGCAGTTCTTC	CASSRPTGLSYNEQFF
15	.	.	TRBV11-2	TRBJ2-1	TGTGCCAGCAGCTTAGGGGCGGGGTCATACAATGAGCAGTTCTTC	CASSLGAGSYNEQFF
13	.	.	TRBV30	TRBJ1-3	TGTGCCATGAACAGGGATGAAGAAAACACCATATATTTT	CAMNRDEENTIYF
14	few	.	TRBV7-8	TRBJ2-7	TGTGCCAGCAGCTTATCGGGTGCGGGTTACGAGCAGTACTTC	CASSLSGAGYEQYF
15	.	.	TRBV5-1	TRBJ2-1	TGCGCCAGCAGCTTGCGACAGGCGGGCTACAATGAGCAGTTCTTC	CASSLRQAGYNEQFF
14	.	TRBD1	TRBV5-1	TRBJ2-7	TGCGCCAGCAGCTACGGACAGGGGTCCGACGAGCAGTACTTC	CASSYGQGSDEQYF
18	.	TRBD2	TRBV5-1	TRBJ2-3	TGCGCCAGCATGGCGGGACTAGCGGGAGTTCAGGGGGCAGATACGCAGTATTTT	CASMAGLAGVQGADTQYF
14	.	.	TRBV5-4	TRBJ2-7	TGTGCCAGCAGACCCCGACGGGACTCCTACGAGCAGTACTTC	CASRPRRDSYEQYF
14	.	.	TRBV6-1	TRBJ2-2	TGTGCCAGCACTTTCAGGGAGAACACCGGGGAGCTGTTTTTT	CASTFRENTGELFF
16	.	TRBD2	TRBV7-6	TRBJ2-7	TGTGCCAGCAGCCCTTTCGGGGGCGCGGGGGGCTACGAGCAGTACTTC	CASSPFGGAGGYEQYF
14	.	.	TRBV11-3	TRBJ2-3	TGTGCCAGCGTTGGCGGGGCGAGCACAGATACGCAGTATTTT	CASVGGASTDTQYF
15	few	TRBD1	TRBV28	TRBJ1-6	TGTGCCAGCAGTTTGGGACAGTTTTATAATTCACCCCTCCACTTT	CASSLGQFYNSPLHF
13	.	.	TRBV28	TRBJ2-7	TGTGCCAGCAAAGGGGGTCTTTCCTACGAGCAGTACTTC	CASKGGLSYEQYF
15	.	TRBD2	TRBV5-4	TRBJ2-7	TGTGCCAGCAGCTTAGCGGGGTTAGGCTCCTACGAGCAGTACTTC	CASSLAGLGSYEQYF
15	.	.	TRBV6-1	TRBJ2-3	TGTGCCAGCAGTGAATGGGGGGGCCGGGCAGATACGCAGTATTTT	CASSEWGGRADTQYF
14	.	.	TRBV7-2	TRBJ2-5	TGTGCCAGCAGCTTAGTGGCAGACCAAGAGACCCAGTACTTC	CASSLVADQETQYF
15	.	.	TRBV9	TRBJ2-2	TGTGCCAGCAGCGTAGGGGGAGGGAACACCGGGGAGCTGTTTTTT	CASSVGGGNTGELFF
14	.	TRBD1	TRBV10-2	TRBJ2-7	TGCGCCAGCAGTGGGACAGGGGGCCCCTACGAGCAGTACTTC	CASSGTGGPYEQYF
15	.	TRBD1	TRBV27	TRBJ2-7	TGTGCCAGCAGTTTCACCGGGACAGCCATCTACGAGCAGTACTTC	CASSFTGTAIYEQYF
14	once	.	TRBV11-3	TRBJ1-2	TGTGCCAGCAGCTTAGGGGGGACAAGCGATGGCTACACCTTC	CASSLGGTSDGYTF
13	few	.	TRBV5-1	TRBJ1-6	TGCGCCAGCAGCTTGGATAGCTATTCACCCCTCCACTTT	CASSLDSYSPLHF
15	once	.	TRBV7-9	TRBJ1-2	TGTGCCAGCAGCTTAGGCCAGATTCAGGACTATGGCTACACCTTC	CASSLGQIQDYGYTF
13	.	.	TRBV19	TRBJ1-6	TGTGCCAGTAGTACCGGGGGGGACGCACCCCTCCACTTT	CASSTGGDAPLHF
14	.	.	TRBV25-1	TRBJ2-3	TGTGCCAGCAGTGAATACCGGGGCACAGATACGCAGTATTTT	CASSEYRGTDTQYF
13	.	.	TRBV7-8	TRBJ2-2	TGTGCCAGCCGACAAAGGAGGGGCGGGGAGCTGTTTTTT	CASRQRRGGELFF
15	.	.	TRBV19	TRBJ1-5	TGTGCCAGTAGTATGAGCGGTTATAGCAATCAGCCCCAGCATTTT	CASSMSGYSNQPQHF
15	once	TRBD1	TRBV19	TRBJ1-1	TGTGCCAGTAGTATGGAGGGGGCGGGGAACACTGAAGCTTTCTTT	CASSMEGAGNTEAFF
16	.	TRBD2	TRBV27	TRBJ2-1	TGTGCCAGCAGTTTATTATTGGCGGGGGGCCTCAATGAGCAGTTCTTC	CASSLLLAGGLNEQFF
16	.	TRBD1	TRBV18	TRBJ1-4	TGTGCCAGCTCACCGGAGGGACAGGCCTTCAATGAAAAACTGTTTTTT	CASSPEGQAFNEKLFF
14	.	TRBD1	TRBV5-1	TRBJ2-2	TGCGCCAGCAGCTTGGTACAGGGGGCAGAGGAGCTGTTTTTT	CASSLVQGAEELFF